These 26 T cell receptor beta chains share one sample of origin, sequenced in a study of blood T cell repertoires in COVID-19. TCRdb's copy holds only in-frame clones and misses some; the assay was immunoSEQ multiplex PCR. Here the sample spans 100,000 to 150,000 clones, around nine tenths being singletons. Sequenced input: peripheral blood. All receptors derive from a man aged 50-60 years with acute or convalescent COVID-19.

The genes are TRBV2 and TRBJ2-7; the match to TRBD2 covers 12 bases. This CDR3 is built from 14 residues. Germline V gene data show CDR1 as SNHLY and CDR2 as FYNNEI. J lost 2 bases, V lost 4 bases, and 0 bases had no gene match. CDR3 protein: CASSGLAGAYEQYF. CDR3 DNA: TGTGCCAGCAGTGGACTAGCGGGGGCCTACGAGCAGTACTTC.

The V gene is TRBV28, the J gene TRBJ1-5; the D gene is possibly TRBD1 (5 bases). Germline V gives CDR1 MDHEN, CDR2 SYDVKM. V dropped 7 bases and J dropped 10 bases, with 14 bases sitting between them. This CDR3 is built from 12 residues. CDR3: CASNGAGRPQHF. Written as DNA, the CDR3 is TGTGCCAGCAATGGGGCCGGCCGCCCCCAGCATTTT. The variable domain in full, completed from reference TRBV28 and TRBJ1-5, reads DVKVTQSSRYLVKRTGEKVFLECVQDMDHENMFWYRQDPGLGLRLIYFSYDVKMKEKGDIPEGYSVSREKKERFSLILESASTNQTSMYLCASNGAGRPQHFGDGTRLSIL.

The gene calls are TRBV6-2 or TRBV6-3 and TRBJ2-1; TRBD1 aligns across 7 bases. J was trimmed by 5 bases and V by 6 bases; bases with no gene match: 4. Germline-derived CDR1 and CDR2 are MNHEY and SVGEGT. The CDR3 has 13 amino acids. CDR3 sequence reads: CASSSGTDNEQFF. The CDR3 nucleotides read TGTGCCAGCAGCTCCGGGACAGACAATGAGCAGTTCTTC.

The chain combines TRBV7-9 with TRBJ2-1, with 9 positions matching TRBD1. The trim removed 3 bases at V and 8 bases at J, leaving 14 bases unmatched. Germline V gives CDR1 SEHNR, CDR2 FQNEAQ (reference sequence). The CDR3 loop spans 17 amino acids. The CDR3 sequence: CASSLSTGTGSSDEQFF. The CDR3, as DNA: TGTGCCAGCAGCTTGTCCACCGGGACAGGGAGCAGCGATGAGCAGTTCTTC. Together with reference TRBV7-9 and TRBJ2-1, the CDR3 gives the full variable domain: DTGVSQNPRHKITKRGQNVTFRCDPISEHNRLYWYRQTLGQGPEFLTYFQNEAQLEKSRLLSDRFSAERPKGSFSTLEIQRTEQGDSAMYLCASSLSTGTGSSDEQFFGPGTRLTVL.

V usage is TRBV27 and J usage is TRBJ1-2; 7 positions match TRBD1. Per the germline V gene, CDR1 is MNHEY and CDR2 is SMNVEV (reference sequence). The CDR3 consists of 17 residues. Trimming removed 2 bases from V and 4 bases from J; junction bases left unmatched: 13. This CDR3 is CASSLEFREGTVYGYTF. The CDR3 nucleotides read TGTGCCAGCAGTTTAGAGTTTAGGGAAGGGACAGTCTATGGCTACACCTTC.

The V call is TRBV4-3, the J call TRBJ1-2, with D possibly TRBD1 on 6 matching bases. Trimming removed 0 bases from V and 0 bases from J, with 14 bases in between. Germline lookup yields CDR1 LGHNA and CDR2 YSLEER. The CDR3 is 17 residues long. The CDR3 coding sequence is TGCGCCAGCAGCCAAGAAGGTCAGGGGACCGCTAACTATGGCTACACCTTC. This translates into CASSQEGQGTANYGYTF.

This chain uses TRBV10-1 with TRBJ2-7; tentatively, D is TRBD2 (6 bases). This CDR3 has 14 amino acids. V lost 3 bases and J lost 6, with 15 bases in between. CDR1 is WNHNN, CDR2 SYGVQD, per germline (reference sequence). The DNA of the CDR3 is TGCGCCAGCAGTGATCTCGGGAGAAACGGCGAGCAGTACTTC. This sequence encodes CASSDLGRNGEQYF.

In this sample, this clone turned up a few times. The V and J genes are TRBV11-3 and TRBJ2-7; unclear D gene. Trimming left V 5 bases short and J 2 bases short, with 4 bases between. There are 11 residues in the CDR3. Germline CDR1 SGHNT, CDR2 YENEEA. CDR3 sequence reads: CASSTAYEQYF. The CDR3 nucleotides read TGTGCCAGCAGCACAGCCTACGAGCAGTACTTC. Based on the CDR3 plus reference TRBV11-3 and TRBJ2-7, the full variable domain is EAGVVQSPRYKIIEKKQPVAFWCNPISGHNTLYWYLQNLGQGPELLIRYENEEAVDDSQLPKDRFSAERLKGVDSTLKIQPAELGDSAVYLCASSTAYEQYFGPGTRLTVT.

This clone was observed once. The rearrangement uses TRBV27 and TRBJ2-4; possible D gene TRBD1, 5 bases. Germline V CDR1 and CDR2: MNHEY, SMNVEV (reference sequence). The CDR3 is 17 residues long. The V end lost 0 bases, the J end lost 3 bases, and 15 bases lay between the germline ends. DNA for the CDR3: TGTGCCAGCAGTTTATCAACCCCCCAGGGTGGCAAAAACATTCAGTACTTC. Translated: CASSLSTPQGGKNIQYF.

CDR3 sequence (DNA): TGTGCCAGCTCACCAGTCCCGGGACAGGGGGCCTATGGCTACACCTTC. Protein: CASSPVPGQGAYGYTF. V gene TRBV18 combines with J gene TRBJ1-2; 12 bases map to TRBD1. Germline trimming cut 2 bases from V and 4 bases from J; bases unmatched to any gene: 5. The CDR3 has 16 residues. Germline CDR1 reads KGHSH; CDR2 reads LQKENI.

This rearrangement joins TRBV6-4 to TRBJ2-7; 9 positions match TRBD2. The V and J ends lost 3 bases and 0 bases, in that order; junction bases with no gene match: 3. CDR1 is MRHNA and CDR2 is SNTAGT in the germline V gene. This CDR3 is 15 amino acids long. The CDR3 nucleotides read TGTGCCAGCAGTGAAACTAGCGGGCACTCCTACGAGCAGTACTTC. Amino acid sequence: CASSETSGHSYEQYF.

The chain recombines TRBV6-5 with TRBJ1-3, with D hard to call. The CDR3 has 13 amino acids. Germline V gene sequence: CDR1 MNHEY, CDR2 SVGAGI. V lost 0 bases and J lost 4, with 4 bases in between. The DNA for the CDR3 is TGTGCCAGCAGTTACTCGAGAGGAAACACCATATATTTT. This sequence encodes CASSYSRGNTIYF.

The rearrangement links TRBV5-1 to TRBJ2-2; D possibly corresponds to TRBD2 (6 bases). CDR3 length equals 15 residues. Germline-derived CDR1 and CDR2 are SGHRS and YFSETQ. The germline V and J ends were trimmed by 4 bases and 4 bases, with 14 bases remaining between them. This chain's CDR3 is CASSPSSGLTGELFF. The DNA of the CDR3 is TGCGCCAGCAGCCCTAGTTCGGGACTCACCGGGGAGCTGTTTTTT.

The V gene is TRBV21-1, the J gene TRBJ2-7; TRBD2 is the table's D call, not checked against the DNA. TRBV21-1 is listed as a pseudogene. The CDR3 is 17 residues long. CDR3 sequence: CASSKLGRSGRDLVQYF. The CDR3 nucleotides are TGTGCCAGCAGCAAATTAGGCAGGAGCGGGAGGGACCTCGTGCAGTACTTC.

J is TRBJ2-5 and V is TRBV27, with 9 bases matching TRBD1. The J segment lost 1 base and the V segment lost 5 bases, leaving 11 bases of the junction unmatched. Germline V gene data show CDR1 as MNHEY and CDR2 as SMNVEV (reference sequence). The CDR3 covers 17 residues. CDR3 DNA sequence: TGTGCCAGCAGTCGACCAACCGGGACAGGGATCCAAGAGACCCAGTACTTC. It specifies CASSRPTGTGIQETQYF.

The chain is built from TRBV25-1 and TRBJ2-1, with D perhaps matching TRBD1 (6 bases). The germline V gene has CDR1 MGHDK and CDR2 SYGVNS. Trimming removed 3 bases from V and 4 bases from J, with 10 bases in between. The CDR3 contains 14 residues. CDR3 region: CASSDSQGYNEQFF. The CDR3 nucleotides read TGTGCCAGCAGTGATTCACAGGGATACAATGAGCAGTTCTTC. The full variable domain, rest sourced from reference TRBV25-1 and TRBJ2-1, is EADIYQTPRYLVIGTGKKITLECSQTMGHDKMYWYQQDPGMELHLIHYSYGVNSTEKGDLSSESTVSRIRTEHFPLTLESARPSHTSQYLCASSDSQGYNEQFFGPGTRLTVL.

V is TRBV5-6 and J is TRBJ2-2, with 7 positions matching TRBD1. The CDR3 contains 15 residues. Trimming at V came to 4 bases and at J to 6 bases, leaving 9 bases not matched to a gene. Germline-derived CDR1 and CDR2 are SGHDT and YYEEEE. The CDR3 nucleotides are TGTGCCAGCAGCCGTTACGACAGGGTATCCGGGGAGCTGTTTTTT. It encodes CASSRYDRVSGELFF.

The chain joins TRBV2 to TRBJ1-6; TRBD1 might be the D (6 bases). V was shortened by 6 bases and J by 9 bases, with 12 bases between the two germline ends. This CDR3 contains 13 residues. Per germline, CDR1 SNHLY and CDR2 FYNNEI. CDR3 in DNA: TGTGCCAGCAGCTACAGGGAGACTTCACCCCTCCACTTT. Translation: CASSYRETSPLHF.

This chain joins TRBV7-4 and TRBJ2-2, with D possibly matching TRBD2 (5 bases). V was clipped by 3 bases and J by 6 bases, with 23 bases between them. In germline, CDR1 is SGHVT, CDR2 SQSDAQ. The CDR3 sequence is 18 residues long. CDR3 DNA sequence: TGTGCCAGCAGCTTTCTCACACTAGTGTCAATTTGTCCCGGGGAGCTGTTTTTT. Residues: CASSFLTLVSICPGELFF.

V and J are TRBV6-1 and TRBJ2-3; 7 positions agree with TRBD1. This CDR3 comprises 14 residues. Germline V gives CDR1 MNHNS, CDR2 SASEGT. Trimming at V came to 2 bases and at J to 4 bases, leaving 3 bases not matched to a gene. CDR3 region: CASSEPQGADTQYF. As DNA, the CDR3 is TGTGCCAGCAGTGAACCCCAGGGGGCAGATACGCAGTATTTT.

V usage is TRBV24-1 and J usage is TRBJ2-7, with D possibly TRBD1 on 6 matching bases. Trimming left V 1 base short and J 3 bases short, with 15 bases between. Germline lookup yields CDR1 KGHDR and CDR2 SFDVKD. The CDR3 is 16 amino acids. The CDR3 coding sequence is TGTGCCACCAGTGATTTCGGGACAAACCATATCTACGAGCAGTACTTC. It encodes CATSDFGTNHIYEQYF.

V gene TRBV19 combines with J gene TRBJ1-5; 9 nucleotides align to TRBD1. This CDR3 has 15 amino acids. Germline values: CDR1 LNHDA, CDR2 SQIVND (reference sequence). Trimming took 7 bases from V and 2 from J; bases not matched to a gene: 6. The CDR3 DNA reads as TGTGCCAGTAAAGTGGACAGGGGTGGCAATCAGCCCCAGCATTTT. Translating it yields CASKVDRGGNQPQHF.

The CDR3 reads CASSSSRTVNQPQHF. The CDR3, as DNA: TGTGCCAGCAGCTCATCTCGGACAGTCAATCAGCCCCAGCATTTT. This chain links TRBV9 with TRBJ1-5, with a weak D call TRBD1 (6 bases). Deletions cut 4 bases from V and 3 bases from J, with 14 bases between. The CDR3 length is 15 residues. Germline V lookup: CDR1 SGDLS, CDR2 YYNGEE.

The V gene is TRBV6-6, the J gene TRBJ1-3, with a weak D call TRBD1 (6 bases). With 5 bases removed from V and 0 bases from J, the gap between germline ends came to 17 bases. This CDR3 is built from 17 residues. Germline lookup yields CDR1 MNHNY and CDR2 SVGAGI (reference sequence). The CDR3 DNA is TGTGCCAGCAGTCTTACGGGACACCAGAGCTCTGGAAACACCATATATTTT. Protein: CASSLTGHQSSGNTIYF.

The chain employs TRBV7-8 and TRBJ1-2; 7 bases agree with TRBD1. CDR3 length: 14 residues. V shed 4 bases, J shed 3 bases, and the junction held 5 bases outside the gene matches. From germline, CDR1 is SGHVS and CDR2 FQNEAQ. The CDR3 nucleotides read TGTGCCAGCAGCTCACCCGACAGGGACTATGGCTACACCTTC. As protein: CASSSPDRDYGYTF. Drawing the rest from reference TRBV7-8 and TRBJ1-2, the complete variable domain is GAGVSQSPRYKVAKRGQDVALRCDPISGHVSLFWYQQALGQGPEFLTYFQNEAQLDKSGLPSDRFFAERPEGSVSTLKIQRTQQEDSAVYLCASSSPDRDYGYTFGSGTRLTVV.

This chain joins TRBV7-9 and TRBJ2-1; weak D call: TRBD2 (7 bases). This CDR3 has 14 amino acids. V dropped 6 bases and J dropped 6 bases, with 15 bases sitting between them. Germline V gene data show CDR1 as SEHNR and CDR2 as FQNEAQ (reference sequence). The CDR3, as DNA: TGTGCCAGCAGTCCTAGGGGGGGAGGCAATGAGCAGTTCTTC. This sequence encodes CASSPRGGGNEQFF.